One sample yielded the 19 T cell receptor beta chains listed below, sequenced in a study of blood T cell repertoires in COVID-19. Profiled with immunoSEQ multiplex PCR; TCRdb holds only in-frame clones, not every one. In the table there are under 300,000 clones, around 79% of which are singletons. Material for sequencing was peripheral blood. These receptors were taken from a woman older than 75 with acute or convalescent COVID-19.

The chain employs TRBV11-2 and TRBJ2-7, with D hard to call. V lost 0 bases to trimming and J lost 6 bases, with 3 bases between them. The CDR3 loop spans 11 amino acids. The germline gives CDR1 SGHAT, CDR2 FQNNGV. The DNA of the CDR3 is TGTGCCAGCAGCTTAGACGGCGAGCAGTACTTC. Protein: CASSLDGEQYF. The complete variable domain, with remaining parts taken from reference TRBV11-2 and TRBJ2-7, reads EAGVAQSPRYKIIEKRQSVAFWCNPISGHATLYWYQQILGQGPKLLIQFQNNGVVDDSQLPKDRFSAERLKGVDSTLKIQPAKLEDSAVYLCASSLDGEQYFGPGTRLTVT.

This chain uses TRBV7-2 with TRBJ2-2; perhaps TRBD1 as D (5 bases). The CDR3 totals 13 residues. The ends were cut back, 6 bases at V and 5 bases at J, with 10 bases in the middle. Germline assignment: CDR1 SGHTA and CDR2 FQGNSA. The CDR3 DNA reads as TGTGCCAGCAGGCACTCAGGGACCGGGGAGCTGTTTTTT. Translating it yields CASRHSGTGELFF.

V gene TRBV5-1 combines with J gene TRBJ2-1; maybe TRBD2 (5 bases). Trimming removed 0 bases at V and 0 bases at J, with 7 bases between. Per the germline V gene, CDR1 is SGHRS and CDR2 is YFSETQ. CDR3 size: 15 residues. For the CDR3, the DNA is TGCGCCAGCAGCTTGGGGACTTACTCCTACAATGAGCAGTTCTTC. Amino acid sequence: CASSLGTYSYNEQFF. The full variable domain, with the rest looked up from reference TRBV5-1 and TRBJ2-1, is KAGVTQTPRYLIKTRGQQVTLSCSPISGHRSVSWYQQTPGQGLQFLFEYFSETQRNKGNFPGRFSGRQFSNSRSEMNVSTLELGDSALYLCASSLGTYSYNEQFFGPGTRLTVL.

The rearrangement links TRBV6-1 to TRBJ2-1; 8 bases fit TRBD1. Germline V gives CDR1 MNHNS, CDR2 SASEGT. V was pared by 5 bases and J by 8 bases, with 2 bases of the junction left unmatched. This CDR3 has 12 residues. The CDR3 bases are TGTGCCAGCAGTCCACAGGGGGATGAGCAGTTCTTC. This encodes CASSPQGDEQFF.

CDR3 coding DNA: TGTGCCCACGCCCCTTACAGGGGACCGAACTATGGCTACACCTTC. It yields the protein CAHAPYRGPNYGYTF. This chain uses TRBV30 with TRBJ1-2; 7 bases align to TRBD1. Germline CDR1 GTSNPN, CDR2 SVGIG (reference sequence). The J segment lost 2 bases and the V segment lost 8 bases, leaving 14 bases of the junction unmatched. The CDR3 consists of 15 residues.

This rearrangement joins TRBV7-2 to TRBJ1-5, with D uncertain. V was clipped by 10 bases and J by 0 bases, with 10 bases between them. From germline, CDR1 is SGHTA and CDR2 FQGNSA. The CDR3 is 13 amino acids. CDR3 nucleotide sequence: TGTGCCACCTCGGTCCTTAGCAATCAGCCCCAGCATTTT. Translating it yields CATSVLSNQPQHF.

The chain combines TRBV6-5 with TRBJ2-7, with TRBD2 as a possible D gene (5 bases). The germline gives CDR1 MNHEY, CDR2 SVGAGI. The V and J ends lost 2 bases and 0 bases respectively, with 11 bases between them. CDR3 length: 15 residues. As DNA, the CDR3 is TGTGCCAGCAGTTACAGGACTCCTAGCTCCTACGAGCAGTACTTC. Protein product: CASSYRTPSSYEQYF.

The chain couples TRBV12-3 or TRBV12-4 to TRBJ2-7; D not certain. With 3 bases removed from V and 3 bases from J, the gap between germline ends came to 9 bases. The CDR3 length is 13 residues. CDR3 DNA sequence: TGTGCCAGCAGTTTCGCTGCCTACTACGAGCAGTACTTC. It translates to CASSFAAYYEQYF.

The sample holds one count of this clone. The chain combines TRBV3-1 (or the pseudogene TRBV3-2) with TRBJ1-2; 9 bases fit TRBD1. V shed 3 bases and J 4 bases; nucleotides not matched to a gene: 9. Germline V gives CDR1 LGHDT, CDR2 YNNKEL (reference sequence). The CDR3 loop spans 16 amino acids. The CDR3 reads CASSQERTGDPYGYTF. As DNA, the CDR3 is TGTGCCAGCAGCCAGGAGAGGACAGGGGACCCCTATGGCTACACCTTC.

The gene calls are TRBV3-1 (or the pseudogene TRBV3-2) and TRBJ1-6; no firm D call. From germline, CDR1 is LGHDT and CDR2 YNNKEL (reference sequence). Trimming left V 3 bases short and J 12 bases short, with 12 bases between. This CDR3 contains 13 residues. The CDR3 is CASSQTLVGPLHF. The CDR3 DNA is TGTGCCAGCAGCCAGACTTTAGTCGGACCCCTCCACTTT.

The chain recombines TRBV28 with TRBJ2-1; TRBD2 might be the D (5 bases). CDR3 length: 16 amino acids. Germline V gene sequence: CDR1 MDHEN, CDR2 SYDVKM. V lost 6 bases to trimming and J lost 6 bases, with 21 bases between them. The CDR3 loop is CASSRRTLLGVNEQFF. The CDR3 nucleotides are TGTGCCAGCAGCCGACGGACTCTCCTGGGTGTCAATGAGCAGTTCTTC.

The CDR3 nucleotides are TGTGCCAGCAGCCCGCAACCCACAGGGGCCGGGGAGCTGTTTTTT. It encodes CASSPQPTGAGELFF. The chain employs TRBV9 and TRBJ2-2; 7 nucleotides align to TRBD1. Germline lookup yields CDR1 SGDLS and CDR2 YYNGEE. V lost 4 bases, J lost 6 bases, and 9 bases stayed unmatched. This CDR3 spans 15 amino acids.

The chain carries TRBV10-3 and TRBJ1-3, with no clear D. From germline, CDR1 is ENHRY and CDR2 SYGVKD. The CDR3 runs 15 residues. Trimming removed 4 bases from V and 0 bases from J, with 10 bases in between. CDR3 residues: CAISATASSGNTIYF. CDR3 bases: TGTGCCATCAGTGCCACAGCCTCCTCTGGAAACACCATATATTTT.

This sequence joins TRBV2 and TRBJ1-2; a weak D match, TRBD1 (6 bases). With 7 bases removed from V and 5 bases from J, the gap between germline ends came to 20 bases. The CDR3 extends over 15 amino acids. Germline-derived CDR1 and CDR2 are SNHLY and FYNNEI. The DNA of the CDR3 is TGTGCCAGCACTCAAGGGGGAAACTCTCTGTATGGCTACACCTTC. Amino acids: CASTQGGNSLYGYTF.

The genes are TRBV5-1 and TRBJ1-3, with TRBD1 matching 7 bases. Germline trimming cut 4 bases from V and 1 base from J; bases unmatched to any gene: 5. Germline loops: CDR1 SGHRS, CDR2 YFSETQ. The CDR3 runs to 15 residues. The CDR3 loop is CASSEQGRSGNTIYF. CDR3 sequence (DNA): TGCGCCAGCAGCGAACAGGGGAGGTCTGGAAACACCATATATTTT.

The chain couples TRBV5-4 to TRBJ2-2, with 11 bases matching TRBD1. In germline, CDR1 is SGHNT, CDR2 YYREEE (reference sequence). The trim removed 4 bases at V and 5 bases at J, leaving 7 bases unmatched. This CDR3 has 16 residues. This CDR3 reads CASSPGQGARTGELFF. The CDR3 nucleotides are TGTGCCAGCAGCCCTGGACAGGGGGCGAGGACCGGGGAGCTGTTTTTT.

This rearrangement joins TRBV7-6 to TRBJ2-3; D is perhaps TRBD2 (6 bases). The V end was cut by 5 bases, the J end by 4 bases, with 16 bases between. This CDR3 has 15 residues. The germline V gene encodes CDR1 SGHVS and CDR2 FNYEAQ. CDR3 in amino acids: CASSLTGAGPDTQYF. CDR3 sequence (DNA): TGTGCCAGCAGCCTCACTGGGGCGGGGCCAGATACGCAGTATTTT.

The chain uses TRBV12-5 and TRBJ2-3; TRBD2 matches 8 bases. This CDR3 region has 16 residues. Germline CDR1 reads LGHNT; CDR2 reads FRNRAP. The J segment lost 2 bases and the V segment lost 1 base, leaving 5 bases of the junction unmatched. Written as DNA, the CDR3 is TGTGCTAGTGGTTTGGGCAGCGGGGGTGTCACAGATACGCAGTATTTT. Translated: CASGLGSGGVTDTQYF.

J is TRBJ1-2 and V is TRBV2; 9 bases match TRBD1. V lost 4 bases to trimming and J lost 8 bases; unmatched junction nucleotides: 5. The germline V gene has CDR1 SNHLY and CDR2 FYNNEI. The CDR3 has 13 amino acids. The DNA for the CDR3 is TGTGCCAGCAGTGGGGACAGGGCAGTGGGCTACACCTTC. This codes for CASSGDRAVGYTF.